A single sample is the source of the 2 T cell receptor beta chains below, sequenced in a study of T cells after yellow fever vaccination. TCRdb recomputed calls from the 5' RACE reads with MiXCR, one row per CDR3 protein. The top ten hold around 24% of the sample, which has some 320,000 distinct CDR3 sequences, roughly 4% seen once. This specimen was PBMCs, taken 5 days after the yellow fever booster vaccination. The receptors stem from a man between 18 and 35 years old who received the YFV17D yellow fever vaccine.

This clonotype was recorded at least ten times. V usage is TRBV6-5 and J usage is TRBJ2-7; TRBD2 matches at 11 bases. This CDR3 contains 17 residues. The ends lost 5 bases at V and 3 bases at J; junction bases unmatched: 12. Germline V lookup: CDR1 MNHEY, CDR2 SVGAGI. The CDR3 DNA is TGTGCCAGCAGTACCGTTAGACTAGCGGGGAACATCTACGAGCAGTACTTC. Translation: CASSTVRLAGNIYEQYF.

The sample holds a few counts of this clonotype. This chain joins TRBV30 and TRBJ2-3; 8 positions match TRBD1. The CDR3 is 14 amino acids. The germline gives CDR1 GTSNPN, CDR2 SVGIG (reference sequence). V was clipped by 4 bases and J by 2 bases; unmatched bases: 5. CDR3 nucleotide sequence: TGTGCCTGGAAGACAGGGGACCTCACAGATACGCAGTATTTT. The encoded protein is CAWKTGDLTDTQYF.